Listed below are T cell receptor beta chains from one sample, sequenced in a study of HIV-infected children after antiretroviral therapy interruption. A single record per CDR3 protein comes from TCRdb applying MiXCR to the 3' RACE reads. The sample has about 89,000 distinct CDR3 sequences, 5.5% to 8.5% seen once. Sequencing used CD45RA+ CD4+ T cells from PBMCs, pooled from several time points, obtained from a donor given antiretroviral therapy, either interrupted or continuous. The receptors derive from a pool of human donors with HIV. CDR3s include the opening cysteine and the closing phenylalanine or tryptophan. A D gene is named only where the DNA matches it firmly. The size field is filled for only some rows; it gives once, few, many or a size class.

CDR3 protein: CASSIGHQNEQFF; CDR3 DNA: TGTGCCAGTAGTATCGGGCACCAGAATGAGCAGTTCTTC; D gene: -; clone size: few; J gene: TRBJ2-1; V gene: TRBV19
CDR3 protein: CASREGNTEAFF; CDR3 DNA: TGTGCCAGCAGAGAGGGGAACACTGAAGCTTTCTTT; D gene: -; clone size: many; J gene: TRBJ1-1; V gene: TRBV12-3/TRBV12-4
CDR3 protein: CASSFPPDTQYF; CDR3 DNA: TGTGCCAGCAGCTTTCCACCAGATACGCAGTATTTT; D gene: -; clone size: many; J gene: TRBJ2-3; V gene: TRBV7-9
CDR3 protein: CASREFGTGKGYTF; CDR3 DNA: TGTGCCAGCAGAGAGTTTGGGACAGGCAAAGGCTACACCTTC; D gene: TRBD1; clone size: many; J gene: TRBJ1-2; V gene: TRBV2
CDR3 protein: CAARGFGELFF; CDR3 DNA: TGTGCCGCCCGGGGGTTCGGGGAGCTGTTTTTT; D gene: -; clone size: once; J gene: TRBJ2-2; V gene: TRBV12-3/TRBV12-4
CDR3 protein: CASSLDLRDRKNEQFF; CDR3 DNA: TGTGCCAGCAGCTTAGACCTCCGGGACAGAAAAAATGAGCAGTTCTTC; D gene: TRBD1; clone size: few; J gene: TRBJ2-1; V gene: TRBV7-2
CDR3 protein: CASSVGDSSGNTIYF; CDR3 DNA: TGTGCCAGCAGCGTTGGAGACAGCTCTGGAAACACCATATATTTT; D gene: -; clone size: many; J gene: TRBJ1-3; V gene: TRBV9
CDR3 protein: CSASAGPAYNEQFF; CDR3 DNA: TGCAGTGCTAGTGCGGGGCCAGCCTACAATGAGCAGTTCTTC; D gene: -; clone size: -; J gene: TRBJ2-1; V gene: TRBV20-1
CDR3 protein: CASRLRGYGYTF; CDR3 DNA: TGTGCCAGCAGACTCAGGGGCTATGGCTACACCTTC; D gene: -; clone size: many; J gene: TRBJ1-2; V gene: TRBV6-6
CDR3 protein: CSARDTLDIQYF; CDR3 DNA: TGCAGTGCTAGAGATACCCTAGACATTCAGTACTTC; D gene: -; clone size: many; J gene: TRBJ2-4; V gene: TRBV20-1
CDR3 protein: CASSQEIGRKNTEAFF; CDR3 DNA: TGTGCCAGCAGCCAAGAAATAGGTAGGAAGAACACTGAAGCTTTCTTT; D gene: -; clone size: many; J gene: TRBJ1-1; V gene: TRBV3-1
CDR3 protein: CASSRERTGVEAFF; CDR3 DNA: TGTGCCAGCAGCCGAGAGAGGACAGGGGTTGAAGCTTTCTTT; D gene: TRBD1; clone size: -; J gene: TRBJ1-1; V gene: TRBV3-1
CDR3 protein: CASSFSPYGYTF; CDR3 DNA: TGTGCCAGCAGTTTCTCCCCCTATGGCTACACCTTC; D gene: -; clone size: -; J gene: TRBJ1-2; V gene: TRBV28
CDR3 protein: CASSISTGYYEQYF; CDR3 DNA: TGTGCCAGTAGTATATCGACAGGATACTACGAGCAGTACTTC; D gene: -; clone size: few; J gene: TRBJ2-7; V gene: TRBV19
CDR3 protein: CASSKTGGLSEAFF; CDR3 DNA: TGTGCCAGCAGCAAGACAGGGGGCCTTTCTGAAGCTTTCTTT; D gene: TRBD1; clone size: -; J gene: TRBJ1-1; V gene: TRBV7-8
CDR3 protein: CASSEAGGSEQFF; CDR3 DNA: TGTGCCAGCAGTGAAGCAGGGGGATCTGAGCAGTTCTTC; D gene: -; clone size: few; J gene: TRBJ2-1; V gene: TRBV2
CDR3 protein: CASSPVGSTEAFF; CDR3 DNA: TGTGCCAGCTCACCTGTCGGGTCCACTGAAGCTTTCTTT; D gene: -; clone size: -; J gene: TRBJ1-1; V gene: TRBV18
CDR3 protein: CASSVVGGQETQYF; CDR3 DNA: TGTGCCAGCAGCGTAGTAGGTGGGCAAGAGACCCAGTACTTC; D gene: -; clone size: -; J gene: TRBJ2-5; V gene: TRBV9
CDR3 protein: CASSRGGGTGEQYF; CDR3 DNA: TGTGCCAGCAGCCGAGGAGGGGGCACGGGCGAGCAGTACTTC; D gene: -; clone size: many; J gene: TRBJ2-7; V gene: TRBV3-1
CDR3 protein: CSARGDRGGGYTF; CDR3 DNA: TGCAGTGCTAGAGGCGACAGGGGCGGCGGCTACACCTTC; D gene: TRBD1; clone size: many; J gene: TRBJ1-2; V gene: TRBV20-1
CDR3 protein: CAWSAGTARSYEQYF; CDR3 DNA: TGTGCCTGGAGTGCAGGGACAGCGAGATCCTACGAGCAGTACTTC; D gene: TRBD1; clone size: -; J gene: TRBJ2-7; V gene: TRBV30
CDR3 protein: CASSQGRGREKLFF; CDR3 DNA: TGCGCCAGCAGTCAAGGCAGGGGCAGGGAAAAACTGTTTTTT; D gene: -; clone size: many; J gene: TRBJ1-4; V gene: TRBV4-1
CDR3 protein: CATSWGQGAGNEQFF; CDR3 DNA: TGTGCCACCAGTTGGGGACAGGGGGCCGGGAATGAGCAGTTCTTC; D gene: TRBD1; clone size: many; J gene: TRBJ2-1; V gene: TRBV24-1
CDR3 protein: CASSQGTTNEQFF; CDR3 DNA: TGCGCCAGCAGTCAAGGAACCACCAATGAGCAGTTCTTC; D gene: -; clone size: many; J gene: TRBJ2-1; V gene: TRBV10-1
CDR3 protein: CSASSGTGEFNEQFF; CDR3 DNA: TGCAGTGCTTCTTCCGGGACAGGGGAATTTAATGAGCAGTTCTTC; D gene: TRBD1; clone size: once; J gene: TRBJ2-1; V gene: TRBV20-1
CDR3 protein: CASSQKTSTEAFF; CDR3 DNA: TGTGCCAGCAGTCAAAAAACGTCCACTGAAGCTTTCTTT; D gene: -; clone size: many; J gene: TRBJ1-1; V gene: TRBV2
CDR3 protein: CASSLNHLGSSTDTQYF; CDR3 DNA: TGTGCCAGCAGCTTAAATCATCTGGGATCTAGCACAGATACGCAGTATTTT; D gene: -; clone size: few; J gene: TRBJ2-3; V gene: TRBV7-3
CDR3 protein: CASSLAGGGTEAFF; CDR3 DNA: TGTGCCAGCAGCTTAGCCGGCGGTGGCACTGAAGCTTTCTTT; D gene: -; clone size: many; J gene: TRBJ1-1; V gene: TRBV11-2
CDR3 protein: CASSLEPAQRTYEQYF; CDR3 DNA: TGTGCCAGCAGCTTGGAGCCAGCCCAAAGAACCTACGAGCAGTACTTC; D gene: -; clone size: many; J gene: TRBJ2-7; V gene: TRBV5-4
CDR3 protein: CSARGDRGKPPLHF; CDR3 DNA: TGCAGTGCTAGAGGGGACAGGGGGAAGCCACCCCTCCACTTT; D gene: TRBD1; clone size: few; J gene: TRBJ1-6; V gene: TRBV20-1
CDR3 protein: CSLRRIQETQYF; CDR3 DNA: TGCAGTCTAAGACGGATCCAAGAGACCCAGTACTTC; D gene: -; clone size: many; J gene: TRBJ2-5; V gene: TRBV20-1
CDR3 protein: CASSFSGQTTDTQYF; CDR3 DNA: TGCGCCAGCAGCTTTTCTGGACAGACCACAGATACGCAGTATTTT; D gene: -; clone size: many; J gene: TRBJ2-3; V gene: TRBV5-1
CDR3 protein: CSARAPAGFTGELFF; CDR3 DNA: TGCAGTGCTAGAGCCCCCGCAGGTTTCACCGGGGAGCTGTTTTTT; D gene: -; clone size: -; J gene: TRBJ2-2; V gene: TRBV20-1
CDR3 protein: CASSPQGWRNEQFF; CDR3 DNA: TGTGCCAGCAGCCCGCAAGGTTGGAGGAATGAGCAGTTCTTC; D gene: -; clone size: many; J gene: TRBJ2-1; V gene: TRBV4-2
CDR3 protein: CSASGLAGGLLYNEQFF; CDR3 DNA: TGCAGCGCTAGCGGACTAGCGGGGGGCCTACTATACAATGAGCAGTTCTTC; D gene: TRBD2; clone size: many; J gene: TRBJ2-1; V gene: TRBV29-1
CDR3 protein: CATLTGSSREAFF; CDR3 DNA: TGTGCCACGCTCACAGGGTCTTCACGGGAAGCTTTCTTT; D gene: -; clone size: many; J gene: TRBJ1-1; V gene: TRBV6-6
CDR3 protein: CASRLSGAQETQYF; CDR3 DNA: TGCGCCAGCAGACTTAGCGGGGCGCAAGAGACCCAGTACTTC; D gene: TRBD2; clone size: -; J gene: TRBJ2-5; V gene: TRBV5-6
CDR3 protein: CASSLNRGWDTQYF; CDR3 DNA: TGTGCCAGCAGCTTAAACAGGGGTTGGGATACGCAGTATTTT; D gene: TRBD1; clone size: many; J gene: TRBJ2-3; V gene: TRBV7-3
CDR3 protein: CASSESGQGQGLLNVNTEAFF; CDR3 DNA: TGTGCCAGCAGTGAATCAGGCCAGGGCCAGGGGCTTCTTAACGTGAACACTGAAGCTTTCTTT; D gene: -; clone size: many; J gene: TRBJ1-1; V gene: TRBV6-1
CDR3 protein: CASSQRRGSFTDTQYF; CDR3 DNA: TGTGCCAGCAGCCAGCGGAGGGGGAGTTTTACAGATACGCAGTATTTT; D gene: -; clone size: many; J gene: TRBJ2-3; V gene: TRBV12-3/TRBV12-4
CDR3 protein: CASSSLDGRGSYEQYF; CDR3 DNA: TGTGCCAGTAGTTCCTTGGACGGACGCGGCTCCTACGAGCAGTACTTC; D gene: -; clone size: -; J gene: TRBJ2-7; V gene: TRBV19
CDR3 protein: CASSSGHLNTEAFF; CDR3 DNA: TGCGCCAGCAGCTCGGGACATTTGAACACTGAAGCTTTCTTT; D gene: -; clone size: many; J gene: TRBJ1-1; V gene: TRBV5-1
CDR3 protein: CAISEPPGKGEAFF; CDR3 DNA: TGTGCCATCAGTGAGCCCCCAGGGAAGGGTGAAGCTTTCTTT; D gene: -; clone size: -; J gene: TRBJ1-1; V gene: TRBV10-3
CDR3 protein: CAPLVDGEDSPLHF; CDR3 DNA: TGCGCCCCTCTCGTGGACGGTGAGGATTCACCCCTCCACTTT; D gene: -; clone size: many; J gene: TRBJ1-6; V gene: TRBV23-1
CDR3 protein: CATQKYRRTDTQYF; CDR3 DNA: TGTGCCACCCAAAAGTACCGCCGCACAGATACGCAGTATTTT; D gene: -; clone size: many; J gene: TRBJ2-3; V gene: TRBV12-3/TRBV12-4
CDR3 protein: CASSFRAGTFSSYNEQFF; CDR3 DNA: TGTGCCAGCAGCTTTCGAGCGGGAACTTTCAGCTCCTACAATGAGCAGTTCTTC; D gene: TRBD2; clone size: many; J gene: TRBJ2-1; V gene: TRBV5-6
CDR3 protein: CASSLGRNSNQPQHF; CDR3 DNA: TGTGCCAGCAGTTTGGGACGGAATAGCAATCAGCCCCAGCATTTT; D gene: -; clone size: many; J gene: TRBJ1-5; V gene: TRBV12-3/TRBV12-4
CDR3 protein: CASSFQETQYF; CDR3 DNA: TGTGCCAGCAGTTTCCAAGAGACCCAGTACTTC; D gene: -; clone size: medium-sized; J gene: TRBJ2-5; V gene: TRBV5-1
CDR3 protein: CASRTVPGGVKAFF; CDR3 DNA: TGTGCCAGCCGTACTGTCCCGGGCGGGGTGAAAGCTTTCTTT; D gene: -; clone size: few; J gene: TRBJ1-1; V gene: TRBV27
CDR3 protein: CASSPRPENTEAFF; CDR3 DNA: TGTGCCAGCAGCCCTCGCCCTGAGAACACTGAAGCTTTCTTT; D gene: -; clone size: few; J gene: TRBJ1-1; V gene: TRBV7-9
CDR3 protein: CASSLESGGPGGNEQFF; CDR3 DNA: TGTGCCAGCAGCTTGGAGAGCGGGGGCCCGGGGGGTAATGAGCAGTTCTTC; D gene: TRBD2; clone size: few; J gene: TRBJ2-1; V gene: TRBV7-6
CDR3 protein: CASSTTGYLEGLNTEAFF; CDR3 DNA: TGTGCCAGCAGTACCACGGGGTACTTGGAGGGGCTAAACACTGAAGCTTTCTTT; D gene: -; clone size: few; J gene: TRBJ1-1; V gene: TRBV6-2/TRBV6-3
CDR3 protein: CASSPARTGIYEQYF; CDR3 DNA: TGTGCCAGCAGCCCCGCCCGGACAGGGATCTACGAGCAGTACTTC; D gene: TRBD1; clone size: many; J gene: TRBJ2-7; V gene: TRBV4-2
CDR3 protein: CASSQEGGTEKLFF; CDR3 DNA: TGCGCCAGCAGCCAAGAGGGTGGAACGGAAAAACTGTTTTTT; D gene: -; clone size: few; J gene: TRBJ1-4; V gene: TRBV4-1
CDR3 protein: CASSSGTIVRGYTF; CDR3 DNA: TGTGCCAGCAGCTCCGGGACAATTGTACGAGGCTACACCTTC; D gene: -; clone size: -; J gene: TRBJ1-2; V gene: TRBV11-1